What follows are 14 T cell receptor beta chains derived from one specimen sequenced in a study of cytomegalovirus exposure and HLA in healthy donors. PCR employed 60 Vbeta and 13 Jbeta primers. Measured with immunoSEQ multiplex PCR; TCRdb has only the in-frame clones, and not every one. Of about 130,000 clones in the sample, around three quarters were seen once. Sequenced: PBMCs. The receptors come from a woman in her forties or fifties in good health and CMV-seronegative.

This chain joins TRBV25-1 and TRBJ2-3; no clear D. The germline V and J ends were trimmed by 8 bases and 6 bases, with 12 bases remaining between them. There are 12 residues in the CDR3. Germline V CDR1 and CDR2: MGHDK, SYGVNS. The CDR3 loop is CASAISSDTQYF. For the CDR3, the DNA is TGTGCCAGCGCTATAAGCTCCGATACGCAGTATTTT.

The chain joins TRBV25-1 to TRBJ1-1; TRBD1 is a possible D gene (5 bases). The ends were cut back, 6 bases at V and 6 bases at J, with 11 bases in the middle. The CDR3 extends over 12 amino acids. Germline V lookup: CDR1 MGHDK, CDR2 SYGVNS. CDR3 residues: CASREGHAEAFF. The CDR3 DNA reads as TGTGCCAGCAGGGAGGGGCACGCTGAAGCTTTCTTT.

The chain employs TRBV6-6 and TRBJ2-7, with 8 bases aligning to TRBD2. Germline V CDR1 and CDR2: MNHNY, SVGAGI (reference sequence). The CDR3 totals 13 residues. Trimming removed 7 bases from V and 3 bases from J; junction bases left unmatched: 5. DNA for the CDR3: TGTGCCAGCACCTTAGCGGGATTCTACGAGCAGTACTTC. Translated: CASTLAGFYEQYF.

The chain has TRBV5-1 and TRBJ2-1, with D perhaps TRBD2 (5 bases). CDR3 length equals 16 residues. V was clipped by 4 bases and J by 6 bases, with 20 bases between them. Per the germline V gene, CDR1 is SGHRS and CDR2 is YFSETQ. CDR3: CASSPLASGSGNEQFF. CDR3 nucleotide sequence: TGCGCCAGCAGCCCCCTAGCTTCGGGATCCGGCAATGAGCAGTTCTTC. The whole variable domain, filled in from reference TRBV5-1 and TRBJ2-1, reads KAGVTQTPRYLIKTRGQQVTLSCSPISGHRSVSWYQQTPGQGLQFLFEYFSETQRNKGNFPGRFSGRQFSNSRSEMNVSTLELGDSALYLCASSPLASGSGNEQFFGPGTRLTVL.

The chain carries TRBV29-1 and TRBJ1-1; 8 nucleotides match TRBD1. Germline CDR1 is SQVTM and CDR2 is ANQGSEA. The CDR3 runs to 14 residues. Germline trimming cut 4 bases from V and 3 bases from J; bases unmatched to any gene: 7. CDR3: CSVAQDRAYTEAFF. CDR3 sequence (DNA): TGCAGCGTTGCGCAGGACAGGGCCTACACTGAAGCTTTCTTT.

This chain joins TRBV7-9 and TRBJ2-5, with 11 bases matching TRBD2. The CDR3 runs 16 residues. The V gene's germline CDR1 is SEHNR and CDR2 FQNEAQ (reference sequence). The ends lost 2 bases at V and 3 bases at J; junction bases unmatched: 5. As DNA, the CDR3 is TGTGCCAGCAGCTTAATGGCTAGCGGGGGGAAAGAGACCCAGTACTTC. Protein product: CASSLMASGGKETQYF.

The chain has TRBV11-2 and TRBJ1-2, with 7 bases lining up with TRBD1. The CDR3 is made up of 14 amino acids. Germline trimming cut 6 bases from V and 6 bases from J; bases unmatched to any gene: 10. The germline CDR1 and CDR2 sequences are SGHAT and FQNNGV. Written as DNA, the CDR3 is TGTGCCAGCAGGTCGAACAGGGGTGGGAATGGCTACACCTTC. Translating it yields CASRSNRGGNGYTF.

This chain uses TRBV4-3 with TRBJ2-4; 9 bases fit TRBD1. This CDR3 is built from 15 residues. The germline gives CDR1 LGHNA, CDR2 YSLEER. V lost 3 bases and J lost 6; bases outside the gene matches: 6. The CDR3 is CASSHQGQGANIQYF. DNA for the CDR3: TGCGCCAGCAGCCACCAGGGACAGGGCGCAAACATTCAGTACTTC.

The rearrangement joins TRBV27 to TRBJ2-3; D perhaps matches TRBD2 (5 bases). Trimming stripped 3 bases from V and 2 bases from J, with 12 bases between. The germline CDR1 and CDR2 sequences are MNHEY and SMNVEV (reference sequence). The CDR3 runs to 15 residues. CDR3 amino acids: CASSFADWNTDTQYF. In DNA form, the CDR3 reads TGTGCCAGCAGTTTCGCGGACTGGAACACAGATACGCAGTATTTT.

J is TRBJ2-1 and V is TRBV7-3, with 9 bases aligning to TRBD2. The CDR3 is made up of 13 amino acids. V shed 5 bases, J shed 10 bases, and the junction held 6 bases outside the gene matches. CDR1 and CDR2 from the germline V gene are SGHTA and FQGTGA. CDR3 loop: CASSPAGGGEQFF. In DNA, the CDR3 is TGTGCCAGCAGCCCAGCGGGAGGAGGGGAGCAGTTCTTC. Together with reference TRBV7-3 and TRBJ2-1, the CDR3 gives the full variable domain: GAGVSQTPSNKVTEKGKYVELRCDPISGHTALYWYRQSLGQGPEFLIYFQGTGAADDSGLPNDRFFAVRPEGSVSTLKIQRTERGDSAVYLCASSPAGGGEQFFGPGTRLTVL.

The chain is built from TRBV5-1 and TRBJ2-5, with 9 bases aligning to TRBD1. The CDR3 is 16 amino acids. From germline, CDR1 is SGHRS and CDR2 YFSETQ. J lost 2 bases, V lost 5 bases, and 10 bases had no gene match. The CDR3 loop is CASRVGTGPPQETQYF. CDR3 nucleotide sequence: TGCGCCAGCAGGGTGGGGACAGGGCCCCCTCAAGAGACCCAGTACTTC.

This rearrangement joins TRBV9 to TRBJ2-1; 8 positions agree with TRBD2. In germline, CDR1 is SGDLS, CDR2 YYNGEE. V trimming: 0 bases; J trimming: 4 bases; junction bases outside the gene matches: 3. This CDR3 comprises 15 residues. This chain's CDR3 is CASSVGRGGYNEQFF. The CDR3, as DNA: TGTGCCAGCAGCGTAGGCCGGGGGGGGTACAATGAGCAGTTCTTC.

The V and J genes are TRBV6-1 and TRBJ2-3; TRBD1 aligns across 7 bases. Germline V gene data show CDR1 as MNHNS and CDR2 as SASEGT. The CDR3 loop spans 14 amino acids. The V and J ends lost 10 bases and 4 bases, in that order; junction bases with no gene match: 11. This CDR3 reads CATGLQGTSDTQYF. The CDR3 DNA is TGTGCCACCGGATTACAGGGGACGTCAGATACGCAGTATTTT.

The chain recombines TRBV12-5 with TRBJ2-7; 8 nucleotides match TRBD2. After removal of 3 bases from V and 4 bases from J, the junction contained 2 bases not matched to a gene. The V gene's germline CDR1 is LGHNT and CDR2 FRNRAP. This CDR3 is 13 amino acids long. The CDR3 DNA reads TGTGCTAGTGGTTTCGGGGGGGGATACGAGCAGTACTTC. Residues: CASGFGGGYEQYF.